This T cell receptor (beta chain) came from a study of blood T cell repertoires in COVID-19. The wider study: The origin of the acute and convalescent COVID-19 samples was the United States, Italy and Spain.

Assignments of participants to cohorts depended upon their own reported clinical history. Resolution of symptoms, clearance, or two negative PCRs was present in recovered Cohort 3 donors. Measured with immunoSEQ multiplex PCR; TCRdb has only the in-frame clones, and not every one. The sample has hundreds of thousands of clones; over 75% are singletons. CDR1 SGDLS and CDR2 YYNGEE come from the germline V gene. There are 16 residues in the CDR3. J was trimmed by 4 bases and V by 3 bases; bases with no gene match: 10. The chain couples TRBV9 to TRBJ2-1; 7 positions match TRBD2. The receptor was isolated from a man aged 30 to 45 who had recovered from COVID-19. What was sequenced was PBMCs or T cells enriched from blood (not recorded which). DNA of the CDR3: TGTGCCAGCAGCGCGGAATCTAGCGGAACTTACAATGAGCAGTTCTTC. It specifies CASSAESSGTYNEQFF.